The rows below give T cell receptor beta chains drawn from one sample of a study of cytomegalovirus exposure and HLA in healthy donors. Profiling relied on immunoSEQ multiplex PCR, and the TCRdb table lists in-frame clones only, not all of them. Among some 110,000 clones listed, about three quarters were seen once. The sequenced sample was PBMCs. The receptors derive from a woman younger than 45 in good health and CMV-seronegative. CDR3s include the opening cysteine and the closing phenylalanine or tryptophan. The D gene is left open where the match is weak. The size field is filled for only some rows; it gives once, few, many or a size class.

TRBV5-8,.,TRBJ2-3,.,TGTGCCAGCAGCTTGGGGCAGGGGGGCTCCGGAGATACGCAGTATTTT,CASSLGQGGSGDTQYF
TRBV6-6,.,TRBJ2-5,few,TGTGCCAGCACCCGGGGCCAAGAGACCCAGTACTTC,CASTRGQETQYF
TRBV15,.,TRBJ2-1,.,TGTGCCACCAGCAGACCCTTAATGAATGAGCAGTTCTTC,CATSRPLMNEQFF
TRBV7-9,TRBD2,TRBJ2-1,few,TGTGCCAGCAGCTTGTTTCTCCGGGAGGCTTACAATGAGCAGTTCTTC,CASSLFLREAYNEQFF
TRBV4-1,.,TRBJ1-2,.,TGCGCCAGCAGCCAAGACCCGTCTGGCGGCTATGGCTACACCTTC,CASSQDPSGGYGYTF
TRBV5-1,.,TRBJ2-2,.,TGCGCCAGCAGCACACAGGGTGGCACCGGGGAGCTGTTTTTT,CASSTQGGTGELFF
TRBV9,.,TRBJ2-7,.,TGTGCCAGCAGCGCCCGACTAGGGAACTACGAGCAGTACTTC,CASSARLGNYEQYF
TRBV30,.,TRBJ1-1,.,TGTGCCTGGAGTGTACTGAGTGTAACTGAAGCTTTCTTT,CAWSVLSVTEAFF
TRBV6-4,TRBD2,TRBJ2-1,.,TGTGCCAGCAGTCCAACTAGCGGAGATTACAATGAGCAGTTCTTC,CASSPTSGDYNEQFF
TRBV2,.,TRBJ2-1,few,TGTGCCAGCAGTGAAGAATGGGCAAATGAGCAGTTCTTC,CASSEEWANEQFF
TRBV19,.,TRBJ1-5,few,TGTGCCAGTAGTTCTCTCCCGGACAGCTATAGCAATCAGCCCCAGCATTTT,CASSSLPDSYSNQPQHF
TRBV7-6,TRBD1,TRBJ2-7,.,TGTGCCAGCAGCTTAGTGGGACAGGGGCCATCCCAACCCTCCTACGAGCAGTACTTC,CASSLVGQGPSQPSYEQYF
TRBV6-4,.,TRBJ2-1,.,TGTGCCAGCAGTGAGGAAGCAGGGTCAAGCTCCTACAATGAGCAGTTCTTC,CASSEEAGSSSYNEQFF
TRBV6-1,TRBD1,TRBJ2-3,.,TGTGCCAGCAGTGCCCGAAGACAGGGGGCGAGCACAGATACGCAGTATTTT,CASSARRQGASTDTQYF
TRBV19,TRBD2,TRBJ2-7,.,TGTGCCAGTAGTATAAGCGGGAGATCCTACGAGCAGTACTTC,CASSISGRSYEQYF
TRBV11-3,TRBD2,TRBJ2-1,.,TGTGCCAGCAGCCCTAGATCGGGGGGAAACTACAATGAGCAGTTCTTC,CASSPRSGGNYNEQFF
TRBV6-6,.,TRBJ1-4,.,TGTGCCAGCAGTTACTCGGGGGGGAAGGCAAGTGAAAAACTGTTTTTT,CASSYSGGKASEKLFF
TRBV6-1,TRBD2,TRBJ2-5,.,TGTGCCAGCAGTGAAGGGGTAGTAGGACTAGCGGGAGGAGAGACCCAGTACTTC,CASSEGVVGLAGGETQYF
TRBV2,.,TRBJ2-3,.,TGTGCCAGCAGTGACCAGCGCCATACGCAGTATTTT,CASSDQRHTQYF
TRBV7-2,TRBD1,TRBJ1-2,.,TGTGCCAGCAGCTTAGAGACCTGGACAGGGTATGGCTACACCTTC,CASSLETWTGYGYTF
TRBV11-3,TRBD2,TRBJ2-7,.,TGTGCCAGCAGCCGCGAGCGGGAGGGAAACTACGAGCAGTACTTC,CASSREREGNYEQYF
TRBV15,TRBD2,TRBJ2-1,few,TGTGCCACCAGCAGAGCGGCGGGGGAGGAGCAGTTCTTC,CATSRAAGEEQFF
TRBV4-1,.,TRBJ2-6,.,TGCGCCAGCAGCCAAGATAGGGGTTCTGGGGCCAACGTCCTGACTTTC,CASSQDRGSGANVLTF
TRBV7-8,TRBD1,TRBJ2-7,.,TGTGCCAGCAGCTTAGCGGGACAGGCCTACGAGCAGTACTTC,CASSLAGQAYEQYF
TRBV5-1,TRBD1,TRBJ2-3,.,TGCGCCAGCACAGCATTGGCGACAGGGGGCGAGGATACGCAGTATTTT,CASTALATGGEDTQYF
TRBV15,.,TRBJ2-3,.,TGTGCCACCAGCAGAGATCGGCAGGGCACAGATACGCAGTATTTT,CATSRDRQGTDTQYF
TRBV15,TRBD2,TRBJ2-7,.,TGTGCCACCAGCAGAGAGCCTACTAGCGGGGACGAGCAGTACTTC,CATSREPTSGDEQYF
TRBV9,.,TRBJ2-3,.,TGTGCCAGCAGCGCTCTCGGAGGGGGGGTCGCAGATACGCAGTATTTT,CASSALGGGVADTQYF
TRBV6-6,.,TRBJ2-7,.,TGTGCCAGCAGTCACTCTGGTCAGACGGGCTCCTACGAGCAGTACTTC,CASSHSGQTGSYEQYF
TRBV15,.,TRBJ2-1,.,TGTGCCACCAGCAGAGTGGGCGGGAACTACAATGAGCAGTTCTTC,CATSRVGGNYNEQFF
TRBV11-2,TRBD1,TRBJ2-7,.,TGTGCCAGCAGCCTTAGAGGACAGGTCCAGTGGGAGCAGTACTTC,CASSLRGQVQWEQYF
TRBV19,TRBD2,TRBJ2-5,.,TGTGCCAGTGGGAACGAGGGAGGGGAGACCCAGTACTTC,CASGNEGGETQYF
TRBV10-3,TRBD2,TRBJ2-2,few,TGTGCCATCAGTGAGTCTAGCGGGGGGACCGGGGAGCTGTTTTTT,CAISESSGGTGELFF
TRBV7-8,.,TRBJ2-1,.,TGTGCCAGCAGCTTAGATGGCGGTAGCTCCTACAATGAGCAGTTCTTC,CASSLDGGSSYNEQFF
TRBV7-8,TRBD2,TRBJ2-5,.,TGTGCCAGCAGCTCCACTAGCGGGAGTAGGGAGACCCAGTACTTC,CASSSTSGSRETQYF
TRBV7-8,TRBD1,TRBJ2-7,once,TGTGCCAGCAGCTTAGGTTTTGGACAGGCGCGCTACGAGCAGTACTTC,CASSLGFGQARYEQYF
TRBV19,TRBD1,TRBJ1-5,medium-sized,TGTGCCTCAAAAGACGGGACAGCCTATAGCAATCAGCCCCAGCATTTT,CASKDGTAYSNQPQHF
TRBV4-3,.,TRBJ2-7,.,TGCGCCAGCAGCCAAGCTCTAGGGGTATCCGACGAGCAGTACTTC,CASSQALGVSDEQYF
TRBV5-1,TRBD2,TRBJ2-1,.,TGCGCCAGCAGTACGGGGGGGCCCAATGAGCAGTTCTTC,CASSTGGPNEQFF
TRBV2,TRBD1,TRBJ2-2,.,TGTGCCAGCAGTGATGCCCCGGGACAGGGTACCGGGGAGCTGTTTTTT,CASSDAPGQGTGELFF
TRBV30,.,TRBJ2-5,.,TGTGCCTGGACCTTCCAAGAGACCCAGTACTTC,CAWTFQETQYF
TRBV9,TRBD2,TRBJ2-1,few,TGTGCCAGCAGCTCCCCCCGGGGGGGGCTAAGCTCCTACAATGAGCAGTTCTTC,CASSSPRGGLSSYNEQFF
TRBV27,.,TRBJ2-1,.,TGTGCCAGCAGCTGGAGGGCCTACCATGAGCAGTTCTTC,CASSWRAYHEQFF
TRBV19,.,TRBJ1-2,.,TGTGCCAGTAGTATGGGGAGTTCAGGCGGCTACACCTTC,CASSMGSSGGYTF
TRBV9,TRBD1,TRBJ2-1,.,TGTGCCAGCAGCGGACAGGGAGTTACCTACAATGAGCAGTTCTTC,CASSGQGVTYNEQFF
TRBV19,.,TRBJ1-2,.,TGTGCCAGTACCCGGGAGGGGGGGAACTATGGCTACACCTTC,CASTREGGNYGYTF
TRBV27,TRBD2,TRBJ2-7,.,TGTGCCAGCAGTTTAAGCGGGGGCATCTACGAGCAGTACTTC,CASSLSGGIYEQYF
TRBV19,.,TRBJ1-6,once,TGTGCCAGTAGTATCACTTCCCCGGGTTCACCCCTCCACTTT,CASSITSPGSPLHF
TRBV30,TRBD1,TRBJ1-2,.,TGTGCCTGGAGTGTAACAGGGGGTGGCTACACCTTC,CAWSVTGGGYTF
TRBV18,.,TRBJ1-1,.,TGTGCCAGCTCACCACCTTCGACACGGAAGGAAGCTTTCTTT,CASSPPSTRKEAFF
TRBV6-5,TRBD2,TRBJ2-1,.,TGTGCCAGCAGTTCTAGCGGGAGGCTTTACAATGAGCAGTTCTTC,CASSSSGRLYNEQFF
TRBV6-1,.,TRBJ1-2,.,TGTGCCAGCAGTGAGGCGACAGGACGCACCTATGGCTACACCTTC,CASSEATGRTYGYTF
TRBV27,TRBD2,TRBJ2-3,.,TGTGCCAGCAGTTACGGGGGGGACTCCCTCACAGATACGCAGTATTTT,CASSYGGDSLTDTQYF
TRBV7-2,.,TRBJ1-3,.,TGTGCCAGCAGCTTAGCTGGTGGGAGTGCGGCGGGCCTATATTTT,CASSLAGGSAAGLYF
TRBV9,TRBD2,TRBJ2-1,once,TGTGCCAGCAGCGTAGTTCTAGCGGGACCTAATGAGCAGTTCTTC,CASSVVLAGPNEQFF